The present T cell receptor beta chain was sequenced within a study of cytomegalovirus exposure and HLA in healthy donors. Findings and caveats of the study: In most subjects, TCR beta sequences reportedly gave accurate predictions of HLA-A and HLA-B alleles. Roughly even sequencing depth across donors was the assumption behind the presence/absence analyses.

PCR primers comprised 60 Vbeta and 13 Jbeta primers. Clones were sequenced by immunoSEQ multiplex PCR, and TCRdb holds only the in-frame ones, with some missing. The data include 45,000 to 65,000 clones; the top ten clones carry around 12%. Points on this clone: Its antigen is unknown.

There are 14 residues in the CDR3. The ends were cut back, 5 bases at V and 9 bases at J, with 17 bases in the middle. The V gene's germline CDR1 is LNHNV and CDR2 YYDKDF (reference sequence). This clonotype was sampled from a man aged 18 to 29 in good health and CMV-seropositive. V gene TRBV15 combines with J gene TRBJ2-1; a weak D match, TRBD2 (5 bases). The source material was PBMCs. CDR3 coding DNA: TGTGCCACCAGCGGAGTGAGGGAGATTGGTGAGCAGTTCTTC. Its protein is CATSGVREIGEQFF.